The entry below describes one T cell receptor (beta chain). Its antigen is as yet unknown. Rectal tissue came from one to two pinch biopsies taken at colonoscopy. The sample is drawn from a study of pediatric ulcerative colitis. Sequencing was at survey level. Here immunoSEQ multiplex PCR was the method, and the copy in TCRdb shows in-frame clones only, minus some. Altogether about 36,000 clones are present, around 78% being singletons, with the ten largest covering 0.7% to 0.95%. Trimming pared 5 bases from V and 0 bases from J, leaving 11 bases between. Per the germline V gene, CDR1 is SGHAT and CDR2 is FQNNGV. This CDR3 is 15 amino acids long. The study, taken as a whole, reports: Compared with controls, ulcerative colitis showed greater blood-rectum clone sharing. Repertoires came from total lymphocyte DNA, so rare subsets like regulatory T cells may be missed. A couple of patients' blood samples yielded substantially fewer templates.

Source material: gut tissue. This receptor was identified in a boy younger than 18 with moderate ulcerative colitis. V is TRBV11-2 and J is TRBJ1-5; D is ambiguous. CDR3 nucleotides: TGTGCCAGCAGCCCCAGCGGTTATAGCAATCAGCCCCAGCATTTT. Amino acids: CASSPSGYSNQPQHF.